This passage covers 3 T cell receptor beta chains from one sample sequenced in a study of blood T cells in healthy people across ages. It was with a sample-barcoded 5' primer and a J-beta primer mix that a second PCR of roughly 7 to 12 cycles was run. Using its own MiXCR run on the 5' RACE reads, TCRdb lists one record per CDR3 protein. The top ten clones hold around 20% of a sample with roughly 500,000 distinct CDR3 sequences, about 25% of them seen once. Material for sequencing was blood. The receptor set was obtained from a woman in her 70s in good health.

This chain uses TRBV20-1 with TRBJ2-3; the D gene is possibly TRBD2 (5 bases). Trimming cost V 0 bases and J 1 base, with 11 bases left between them. The CDR3 extends over 15 amino acids. CDR1 is DFQATT and CDR2 is SNEGSKA in the germline V gene (reference sequence). CDR3 coding DNA: TGCAGTGCTAGAGACCCAGCGGCACGCACAGATACGCAGTATTTT. Translated: CSARDPAARTDTQYF.

Many counts were recorded for this clonotype. V gene TRBV15 combines with J gene TRBJ2-1; 7 nucleotides match TRBD2. CDR1 LNHNV and CDR2 YYDKDF come from the germline V gene (reference sequence). The V gene end was trimmed by 3 bases and the J gene end by 7 bases; junction bases not matched to a gene: 3. The CDR3 is 13 residues long. This CDR3 is CATSSPLANEQFF. The DNA of the CDR3 is TGTGCCACCAGCAGCCCACTAGCGAATGAGCAGTTCTTC.

The chain recombines TRBV12-3 or TRBV12-4 with TRBJ1-6; TRBD1 might be the D (5 bases). V lost 5 bases, J lost 7 bases, and 12 bases lay in between. The CDR3 covers 14 residues. The CDR3 DNA follows: TGTGCCAGCAGTCCCCCAGGGCGCAATTCACCCCTCCACTTT. Encoded protein: CASSPPGRNSPLHF.